The 32 T cell receptor beta chains given below trace back to one sample, sequenced in a study of cytomegalovirus exposure and HLA in healthy donors (dated by TCRdb to 2016 to 2017). The method was the immunoSEQ multiplex PCR assay. TCRdb took over this immuneACCESS table, retaining in-frame rearrangements with V and J assigned. Such tables are incomplete; in checked studies, under half of the missing clones stem from an unresolved V gene, and the remainder is unexplained. The table for this sample lists roughly 200,000 clones; 86% of them were counted only once. The ten top clones hold 6% to 8% of the sample. Sequencing used PBMCs. These TCRs come from a man aged 25 to 40 in good health and CMV-seropositive.

J is TRBJ2-7 and V is TRBV5-6; TRBD1 aligns across 7 bases. V was clipped by 4 bases and J by 1 base; unmatched bases: 5. CDR1 is SGHDT, CDR2 YYEEEE, per germline. The CDR3 length is 14 residues. The CDR3, as DNA: TGTGCCAGCAGCGGCAGGGGGAAGTCCTACGAGCAGTACTTC. It translates to CASSGRGKSYEQYF. Full variable domain (outside the CDR3, taken from reference TRBV5-6 and TRBJ2-7): DAGVTQSPTHLIKTRGQQVTLRCSPKSGHDTVSWYQQALGQGPQFIFQYYEEEERQRGNFPDRFSGHQFPNYSSELNVNALLLGDSALYLCASSGRGKSYEQYFGPGTRLTVT.

V gene TRBV25-1 combines with J gene TRBJ2-1; D is undetermined. This CDR3 region has 13 residues. Germline V gene data show CDR1 as MGHDK and CDR2 as SYGVNS. V was cut by 2 bases and J by 5 bases, with 7 bases left in between. CDR3 in DNA: TGTGCCAGCAGTGAACCGGTTCACAATGAGCAGTTCTTC. Its translation: CASSEPVHNEQFF. Complete variable domain (other parts from reference TRBV25-1 and TRBJ2-1): EADIYQTPRYLVIGTGKKITLECSQTMGHDKMYWYQQDPGMELHLIHYSYGVNSTEKGDLSSESTVSRIRTEHFPLTLESARPSHTSQYLCASSEPVHNEQFFGPGTRLTVL.

The rearrangement links TRBV29-1 to TRBJ2-1, with 7 bases matching TRBD2. The CDR3 totals 13 residues. Trimming took 4 bases from V and 6 from J; bases not matched to a gene: 6. CDR1 is SQVTM, CDR2 ANQGSEA, per germline. The DNA of the CDR3 is TGCAGCGTTGTCGCGGGAGTTAGCAATGAGCAGTTCTTC. Protein product: CSVVAGVSNEQFF.

This rearrangement joins TRBV29-1 to TRBJ1-2; D may be TRBD1 (6 bases). Germline-derived CDR1 and CDR2 are SQVTM and ANQGSEA. The CDR3 loop spans 15 amino acids. Between the trimmed V and J ends, which lost 1 base and 8 bases, there was a span of 20 bases. The CDR3 coding sequence is TGCAGCGTTGAAGTGGGGACAAGTGGGGGTCGGGGCTACACCTTC. It encodes CSVEVGTSGGRGYTF.

This chain links TRBV5-4 with TRBJ2-5; 7 bases line up with TRBD1. Germline values: CDR1 SGHNT, CDR2 YYREEE (reference sequence). The CDR3 contains 13 residues. The junction had 4 bases not matched to a gene; V was cut back by 5 bases and J by 3 bases. The CDR3 loop reads CASRGGYEETQYF. The DNA for the CDR3 is TGTGCCAGCAGAGGGGGCTACGAAGAGACCCAGTACTTC.

The genes are TRBV27 and TRBJ1-2; a possible D gene is TRBD1 (6 bases). CDR3 length: 16 amino acids. CDR1 and CDR2 from the germline V gene are MNHEY and SMNVEV (reference sequence). Trimming stripped 5 bases from V and 3 bases from J, with 19 bases between. The CDR3 sequence is CASSTEKDSRYYGYTF. DNA of the CDR3: TGTGCCAGCAGTACAGAAAAGGACAGCAGATACTATGGCTACACCTTC.

J is TRBJ2-7 and V is TRBV7-9; 11 bases are shared with TRBD1. Germline V gene lookup returns CDR1 SEHNR and CDR2 FQNEAQ (reference sequence). Trimming cost V 5 bases and J 2 bases; bases outside gene matches: 8. The CDR3 covers 16 residues. The CDR3 sequence: CASSAAGTGGAYEQYF. The CDR3 nucleotides read TGTGCCAGCAGCGCCGCCGGGACAGGGGGGGCCTACGAGCAGTACTTC. Based on the CDR3 plus reference TRBV7-9 and TRBJ2-7, the full variable domain is DTGVSQNPRHKITKRGQNVTFRCDPISEHNRLYWYRQTLGQGPEFLTYFQNEAQLEKSRLLSDRFSAERPKGSFSTLEIQRTEQGDSAMYLCASSAAGTGGAYEQYFGPGTRLTVT.

This clone has a handful of counts. Here the CDR3 DNA reads TGTGCCAGCAGAAGTCAGGGGTGGATTCAGCCCCAGCATTTT. This codes for CASRSQGWIQPQHF. The V call is TRBV6-1, the J call TRBJ1-5; D possibly corresponds to TRBD1 (6 bases). Germline assignment: CDR1 MNHNS and CDR2 SASEGT. V was shortened by 6 bases and J by 6 bases, with 15 bases between the two germline ends. The CDR3 is 14 residues long.

This clone was seen more than once but under ten times. The gene calls are TRBV2 and TRBJ1-5, with D possibly TRBD1 on 6 matching bases. Trimming pared 7 bases from V and 6 bases from J, leaving 13 bases between. Germline V gene lookup returns CDR1 SNHLY and CDR2 FYNNEI. CDR3 size: 13 residues. This chain's CDR3 is CASNREQGQPQHF. In DNA, the CDR3 is TGTGCCAGCAACAGGGAACAGGGTCAGCCCCAGCATTTT.

The J gene is TRBJ1-1, the V gene TRBV28, with D tentatively TRBD1 (5 bases). Trimming cost V 4 bases and J 7 bases, with 16 bases left between them. Looked up from germline, CDR1 is MDHEN and CDR2 is SYDVKM. CDR3 length: 14 residues. The CDR3 coding sequence is TGTGCCAGCAGTTCTCCGGGACCGTCTTATGAAGCTTTCTTT. The encoded protein is CASSSPGPSYEAFF.

The V and J genes are TRBV4-1 and TRBJ1-1; D is possibly TRBD1 (5 bases). The CDR3 loop spans 12 amino acids. The germline V gene encodes CDR1 MGHRA and CDR2 YSYEKL. With 4 bases removed from V and 5 bases from J, the gap between germline ends came to 8 bases. DNA of the CDR3: TGCGCCAGCAGCCCGGGGGGGACTGAAGCTTTCTTT. This sequence encodes CASSPGGTEAFF.

The gene calls are TRBV4-3 and TRBJ1-2; D is undetermined. The germline V and J ends were trimmed by 0 bases and 8 bases, with 16 bases remaining between them. Germline lookup yields CDR1 LGHNA and CDR2 YSLEER. This CDR3 spans 15 amino acids. CDR3 protein: CASSQDGGRLGGYTF. As DNA, the CDR3 is TGCGCCAGCAGCCAAGATGGAGGAAGGTTAGGGGGCTACACCTTC.

The genes are TRBV29-1 and TRBJ2-1; maybe TRBD1 (5 bases). Between the trimmed V and J ends, which lost 8 bases and 7 bases, there was a span of 9 bases. Germline-derived CDR1 and CDR2 are SQVTM and ANQGSEA. CDR3 length equals 10 residues. CDR3 bases: TGCAGCACAGGCAATAATGAGCAGTTCTTC. The encoded protein is CSTGNNEQFF.

The chain uses TRBV5-1 and TRBJ2-7; TRBD1 matches 9 bases. CDR1 is SGHRS, CDR2 YFSETQ, per germline. This CDR3 contains 14 residues. J was trimmed by 2 bases and V by 4 bases; bases with no gene match: 4. CDR3 nucleotides: TGCGCCAGCAGCACGGGGGACAGGGCCTACGAGCAGTACTTC. Protein sequence: CASSTGDRAYEQYF.

This rearrangement joins TRBV7-2 to TRBJ2-7; 8 positions match TRBD1. The V and J ends lost 3 bases and 3 bases, in that order; junction bases with no gene match: 7. CDR1 SGHTA and CDR2 FQGNSA come from the germline V gene. The CDR3 is 15 residues long. This chain's CDR3 is CASSFDRGSYYEQYF. CDR3 DNA sequence: TGTGCCAGCAGCTTTGACAGGGGATCCTACTACGAGCAGTACTTC.

The chain links TRBV5-1 to TRBJ2-4; 12 nucleotides match TRBD2. The CDR3 is 15 residues long. V lost 4 bases, J lost 5 bases, and 4 bases stayed unmatched. The V gene's germline CDR1 is SGHRS and CDR2 YFSETQ. The CDR3 DNA reads TGCGCCAGCAGCGCTAGCGGGGGGGCCCAAAACATTCAGTACTTC. It specifies CASSASGGAQNIQYF.

The CDR3 bases are TGTGCCTGGGGAGATGAAAAACTGTTTTTT. Protein sequence: CAWGDEKLFF. The chain employs TRBV30 and TRBJ1-4; no definite D call. Trimming took 5 bases from V and 6 from J, leaving 4 bases between them. The CDR3 consists of 10 residues. Per germline, CDR1 GTSNPN and CDR2 SVGIG (reference sequence).

The chain combines TRBV4-1 with TRBJ2-5, with TRBD2 identical over 8 bases. The germline CDR1 and CDR2 sequences are MGHRA and YSYEKL. CDR3 length: 16 residues. The junction had 10 bases not matched to a gene; V was cut back by 1 base and J by 6 bases. CDR3 residues: CASSQAPAGAGKTQYF. The DNA of the CDR3 is TGCGCCAGCAGCCAAGCACCAGCGGGAGCCGGGAAGACCCAGTACTTC.

J is TRBJ1-1 and V is TRBV5-4; TRBD1 matches 7 bases. The CDR3 loop spans 14 amino acids. V shed 4 bases, J shed 2 bases, and the junction held 5 bases outside the gene matches. The germline V gene has CDR1 SGHNT and CDR2 YYREEE (reference sequence). The CDR3 coding sequence is TGTGCCAGCAGCCCAGGGGGGTACAACACTGAAGCTTTCTTT. Protein sequence: CASSPGGYNTEAFF.

This clone was seen only once. This chain links TRBV30 with TRBJ2-3, with 12 bases lining up with TRBD2. Germline CDR1 and CDR2: GTSNPN and SVGIG (reference sequence). This CDR3 contains 16 residues. V lost 5 bases, J lost 2 bases, and 8 bases stayed unmatched. The CDR3 DNA is TGTGCCTGGGATCTTAGGACTAGCGGGGTCACAGATACGCAGTATTTT. Encoded protein: CAWDLRTSGVTDTQYF.

The rearrangement uses TRBV6-5 and TRBJ1-5, with a weak D call TRBD1 (6 bases). Deletions cut 5 bases from V and 6 bases from J, with 11 bases between. CDR3 size: 13 residues. Germline loops: CDR1 MNHEY, CDR2 SVGAGI. The CDR3 region has the DNA TGTGCCAGCAGTCCAGGGGTTACTCAGCCCCAGCATTTT. It encodes CASSPGVTQPQHF.

The gene calls are TRBV7-8 and TRBJ2-2; 9 nucleotides match TRBD2. The germline CDR1 and CDR2 sequences are SGHVS and FQNEAQ. The length of the CDR3 is 15 residues. V dropped 6 bases and J dropped 0; count of bases not matched to a gene: 2. The CDR3 nucleotides are TGTGCCAGCAGTTGGACTAGCGCGAACACCGGGGAGCTGTTTTTT. Translation: CASSWTSANTGELFF. The variable domain in full, with the rest retrieved from reference TRBV7-8 and TRBJ2-2, is GAGVSQSPRYKVAKRGQDVALRCDPISGHVSLFWYQQALGQGPEFLTYFQNEAQLDKSGLPSDRFFAERPEGSVSTLKIQRTQQEDSAVYLCASSWTSANTGELFFGEGSRLTVL.

This chain links TRBV5-1 with TRBJ2-5; D unclear. Germline V gene sequence: CDR1 SGHRS, CDR2 YFSETQ. V was cut by 0 bases and J by 2 bases, with 14 bases left in between. There are 16 residues in the CDR3. CDR3 region: CASSLDASRGQETQYF. As DNA, the CDR3 is TGCGCCAGCAGCTTGGACGCGAGTAGAGGTCAAGAGACCCAGTACTTC.

The chain uses TRBV6-1 and TRBJ2-7; 7 bases fit TRBD1. The V gene's germline CDR1 is MNHNS and CDR2 SASEGT. V trimming: 3 bases; J trimming: 6 bases; junction bases outside the gene matches: 5. This CDR3 comprises 13 residues. CDR3 sequence reads: CASSDDRVGEQYF. The CDR3, as DNA: TGTGCCAGCAGTGACGACAGGGTTGGCGAGCAGTACTTC.

V is TRBV6-6 and J is TRBJ2-3; 9 nucleotides line up with TRBD1. The V and J ends lost 4 bases and 2 bases, in that order; junction bases with no gene match: 7. The CDR3 is 16 residues long. Germline V CDR1 and CDR2: MNHNY, SVGAGI (reference sequence). The CDR3 DNA sequence: TGTGCCAGCAGTTCGACAGGGGGACTCTCCACAGATACGCAGTATTTT. Translation: CASSSTGGLSTDTQYF.

CDR3: CASMGEYGYTF. CDR3 sequence (DNA): TGTGCCAGCATGGGGGAATATGGCTACACCTTC. The chain employs TRBV28 and TRBJ1-2, with TRBD1 as a possible D gene (5 bases). V shed 7 bases and J shed 5 bases, with 8 bases lying between them. Germline V gives CDR1 MDHEN, CDR2 SYDVKM. CDR3 length equals 11 residues.

The chain carries TRBV14 and TRBJ2-3; D unresolved. CDR3 size: 15 residues. Germline CDR1 reads SGHDN; CDR2 reads FVKESK. V was cut by 1 base and J by 0 bases, with 8 bases left in between. Here the CDR3 DNA reads TGTGCCAGCAGCCAAGTCTCGGTCAGCACAGATACGCAGTATTTT. Residues: CASSQVSVSTDTQYF.

The rearrangement joins TRBV11-3 to TRBJ2-3, with D perhaps TRBD1 (6 bases). V dropped 4 bases and J dropped 2 bases, with 25 bases sitting between them. From germline, CDR1 is SGHNT and CDR2 YENEEA. The CDR3 has 19 amino acids. CDR3 sequence reads: CASSSDPRRDKENTDTQYF. Here the CDR3 DNA reads TGTGCCAGCAGCTCAGACCCCAGAAGGGACAAGGAGAACACAGATACGCAGTATTTT.

V and J are TRBV9 and TRBJ1-1; perhaps TRBD1 as D (5 bases). The CDR3 contains 14 residues. V lost 6 bases and J 1 base, leaving 13 bases between the germline ends. Per the germline V gene, CDR1 is SGDLS and CDR2 is YYNGEE. Here the CDR3 DNA reads TGTGCCAGCAACCCGGGACTTAAGAACACTGAAGCTTTCTTT. It specifies CASNPGLKNTEAFF. The full variable domain, with the rest looked up from reference TRBV9 and TRBJ1-1, is DSGVTQTPKHLITATGQRVTLRCSPRSGDLSVYWYQQSLDQGLQFLIQYYNGEERAKGNILERFSAQQFPDLHSELNLSSLELGDSALYFCASNPGLKNTEAFFGQGTRLTVV.

Only one count was recorded for this clone. The chain joins TRBV27 to TRBJ2-3, with 9 positions matching TRBD2. Germline V gene sequence: CDR1 MNHEY, CDR2 SMNVEV (reference sequence). The CDR3 consists of 15 residues. Trimming at V came to 4 bases and at J to 2 bases, leaving 4 bases not matched to a gene. CDR3 DNA sequence: TGTGCCAGCAGTTCTCCGGGACTAGCCACAGATACGCAGTATTTT. Protein sequence: CASSSPGLATDTQYF.

This rearrangement joins TRBV6-1 to TRBJ2-3; perhaps TRBD2 as D (6 bases). Germline CDR1 MNHNS, CDR2 SASEGT. Trimming pared 5 bases from V and 5 bases from J, leaving 17 bases between. The length of the CDR3 is 15 residues. CDR3 residues: CASSNILTREDTQYF. The CDR3 DNA follows: TGTGCCAGCAGTAATATACTGACTAGGGAAGATACGCAGTATTTT.

This chain links TRBV28 with TRBJ2-3; D not resolved. In germline, CDR1 is MDHEN, CDR2 SYDVKM. V was clipped by 10 bases and J by 0 bases, with 17 bases between them. The length of the CDR3 is 15 residues. The DNA for the CDR3 is TGTGCCACCAATGCCCCGGTGGGAAGCACAGATACGCAGTATTTT. Its translation is CATNAPVGSTDTQYF.